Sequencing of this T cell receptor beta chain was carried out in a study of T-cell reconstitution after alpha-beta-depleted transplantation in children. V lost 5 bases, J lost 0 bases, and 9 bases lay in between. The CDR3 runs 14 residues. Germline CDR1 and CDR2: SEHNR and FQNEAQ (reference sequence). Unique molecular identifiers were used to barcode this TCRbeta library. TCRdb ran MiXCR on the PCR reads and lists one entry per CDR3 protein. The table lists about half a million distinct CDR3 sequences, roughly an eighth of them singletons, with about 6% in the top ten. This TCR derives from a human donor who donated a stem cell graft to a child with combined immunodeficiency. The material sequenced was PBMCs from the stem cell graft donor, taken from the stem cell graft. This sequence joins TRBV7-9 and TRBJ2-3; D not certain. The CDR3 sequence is CASSLHGSTDTQYF. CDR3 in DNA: TGTGCCAGCAGCCTCCATGGGAGCACAGATACGCAGTATTTT.